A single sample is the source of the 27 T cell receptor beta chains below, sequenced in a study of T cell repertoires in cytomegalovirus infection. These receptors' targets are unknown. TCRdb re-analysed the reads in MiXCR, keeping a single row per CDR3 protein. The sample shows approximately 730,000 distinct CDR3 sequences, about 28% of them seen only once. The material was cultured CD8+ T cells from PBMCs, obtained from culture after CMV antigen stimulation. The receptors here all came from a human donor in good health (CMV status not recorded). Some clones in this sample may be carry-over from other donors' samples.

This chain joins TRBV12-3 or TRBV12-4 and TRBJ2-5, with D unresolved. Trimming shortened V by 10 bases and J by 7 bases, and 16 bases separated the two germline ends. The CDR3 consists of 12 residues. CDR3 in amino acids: CATHGPPGTQYF. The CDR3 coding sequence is TGTGCCACCCACGGCCCACCGGGGACCCAGTACTTC.

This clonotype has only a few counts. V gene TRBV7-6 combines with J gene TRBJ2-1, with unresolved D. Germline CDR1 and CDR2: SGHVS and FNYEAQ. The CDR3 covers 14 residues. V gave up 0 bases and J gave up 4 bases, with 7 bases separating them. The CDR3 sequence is CASSLAAKYNEQFF. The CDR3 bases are TGTGCCAGCAGCTTAGCCGCCAAATACAATGAGCAGTTCTTC.

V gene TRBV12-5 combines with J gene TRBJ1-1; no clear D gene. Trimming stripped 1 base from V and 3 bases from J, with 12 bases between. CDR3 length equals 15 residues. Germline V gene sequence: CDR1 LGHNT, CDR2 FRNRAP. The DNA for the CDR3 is TGTGCTAGTGGTTTGGGGACTAGGTGGGACACTGAAGCTTTCTTT. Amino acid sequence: CASGLGTRWDTEAFF.

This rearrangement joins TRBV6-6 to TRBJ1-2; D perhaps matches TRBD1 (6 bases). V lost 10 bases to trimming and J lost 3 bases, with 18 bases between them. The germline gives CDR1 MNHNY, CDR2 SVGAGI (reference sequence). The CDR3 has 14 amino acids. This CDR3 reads CATNGAGADYGYTF. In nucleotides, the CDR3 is TGTGCCACCAATGGGGCAGGGGCCGACTATGGCTACACCTTC.

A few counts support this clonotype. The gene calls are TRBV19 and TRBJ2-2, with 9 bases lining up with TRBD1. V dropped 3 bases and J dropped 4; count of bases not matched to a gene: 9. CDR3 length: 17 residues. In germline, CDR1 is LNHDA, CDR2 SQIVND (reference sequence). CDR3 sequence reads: CASSMFGTGRSTGELFF. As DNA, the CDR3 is TGTGCCAGTAGTATGTTTGGGACAGGGCGAAGCACCGGGGAGCTGTTTTTT.

The CDR3 here is CASSYSGVGPLHF. Written as DNA, the CDR3 is TGTGCCAGCAGTTACTCTGGGGTAGGGCCCCTCCACTTT. The chain uses TRBV6-8 and TRBJ1-6; D not resolved. The germline V and J ends were trimmed by 0 bases and 13 bases, with 10 bases remaining between them. Per germline, CDR1 MNHGY and CDR2 SAAAGT. The CDR3 totals 13 residues.

Here the CDR3 reads CASSLSQGERNQPQHF. The CDR3 DNA reads as TGTGCCAGCAGTTTATCACAGGGGGAGCGCAATCAGCCCCAGCATTTT. V is TRBV28 and J is TRBJ1-5; 8 positions match TRBD1. The CDR3 has 16 amino acids. V gave up 1 base and J gave up 2 bases; unmatched junction bases: 4. Germline V gene lookup returns CDR1 MDHEN and CDR2 SYDVKM.

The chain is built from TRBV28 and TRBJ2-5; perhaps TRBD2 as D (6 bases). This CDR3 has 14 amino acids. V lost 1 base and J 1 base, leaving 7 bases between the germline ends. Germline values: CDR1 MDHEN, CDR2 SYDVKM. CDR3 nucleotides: TGTGCCAGCAGTTTATTCGGGGGCCAAGAGACCCAGTACTTC. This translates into CASSLFGGQETQYF.

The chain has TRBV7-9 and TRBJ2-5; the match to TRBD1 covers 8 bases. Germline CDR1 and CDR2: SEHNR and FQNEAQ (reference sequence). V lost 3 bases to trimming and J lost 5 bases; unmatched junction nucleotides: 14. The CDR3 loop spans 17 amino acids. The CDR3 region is CASSLVGGQVNMETQYF. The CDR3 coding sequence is TGTGCCAGCAGCTTGGTGGGGGGACAGGTTAACATGGAGACCCAGTACTTC.

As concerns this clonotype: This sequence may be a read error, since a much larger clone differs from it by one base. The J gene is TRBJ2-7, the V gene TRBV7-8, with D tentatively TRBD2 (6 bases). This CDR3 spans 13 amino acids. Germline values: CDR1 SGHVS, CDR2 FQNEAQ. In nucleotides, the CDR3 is TGTCCCAGCAGCCCCCACGGGGGATACGAGCAGTACTTC. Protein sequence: CPSSPHGGYEQYF.

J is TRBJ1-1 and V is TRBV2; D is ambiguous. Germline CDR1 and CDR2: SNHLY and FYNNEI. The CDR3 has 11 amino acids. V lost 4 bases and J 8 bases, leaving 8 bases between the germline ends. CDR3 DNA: TGTGCCAGCAGTGTCCCCGGGGAAGCTTTCTTT. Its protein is CASSVPGEAFF.

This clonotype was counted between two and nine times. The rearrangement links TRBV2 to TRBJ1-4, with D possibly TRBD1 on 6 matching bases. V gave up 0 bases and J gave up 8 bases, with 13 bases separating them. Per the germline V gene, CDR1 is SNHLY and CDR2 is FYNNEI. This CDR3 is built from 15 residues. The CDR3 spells CASSEATGHLEKLFF. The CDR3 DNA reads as TGTGCCAGCAGTGAAGCAACGGGACACCTAGAAAAACTGTTTTTT.

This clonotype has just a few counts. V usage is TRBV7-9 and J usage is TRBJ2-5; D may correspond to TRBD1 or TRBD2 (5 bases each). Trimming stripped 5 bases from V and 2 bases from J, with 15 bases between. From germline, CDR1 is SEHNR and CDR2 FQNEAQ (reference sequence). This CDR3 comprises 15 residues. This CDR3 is CASSPIRDPQETQYF. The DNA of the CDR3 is TGTGCCAGCAGCCCCATCAGGGACCCTCAAGAGACCCAGTACTTC.

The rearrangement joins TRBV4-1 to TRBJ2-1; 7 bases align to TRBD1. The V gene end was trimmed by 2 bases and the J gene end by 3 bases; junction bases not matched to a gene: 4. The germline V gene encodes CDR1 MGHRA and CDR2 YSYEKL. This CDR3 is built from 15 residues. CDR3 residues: CASSQRQGSYNEQFF. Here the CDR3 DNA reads TGCGCCAGCAGCCAACGACAGGGTAGCTACAATGAGCAGTTCTTC.

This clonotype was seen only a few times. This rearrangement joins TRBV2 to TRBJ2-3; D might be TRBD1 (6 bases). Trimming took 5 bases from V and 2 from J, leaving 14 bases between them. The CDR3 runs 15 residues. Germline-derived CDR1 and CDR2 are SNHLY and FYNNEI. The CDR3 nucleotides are TGTGCCAGCAGTCCCCCAGGGGTCCACACAGATACGCAGTATTTT. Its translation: CASSPPGVHTDTQYF. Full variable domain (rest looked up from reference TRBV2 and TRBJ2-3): EPEVTQTPSHQVTQMGQEVILRCVPISNHLYFYWYRQILGQKVEFLVSFYNNEISEKSEIFDDQFSVERPDGSNFTLKIRSTKLEDSAMYFCASSPPGVHTDTQYFGPGTRLTVL.

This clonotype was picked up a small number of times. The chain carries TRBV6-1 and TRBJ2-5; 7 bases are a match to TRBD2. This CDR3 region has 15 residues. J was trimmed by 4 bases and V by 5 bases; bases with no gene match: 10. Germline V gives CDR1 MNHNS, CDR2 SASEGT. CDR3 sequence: CASSNWDGEGETQYF. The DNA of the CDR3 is TGTGCCAGCAGTAACTGGGACGGGGAGGGAGAGACCCAGTACTTC.

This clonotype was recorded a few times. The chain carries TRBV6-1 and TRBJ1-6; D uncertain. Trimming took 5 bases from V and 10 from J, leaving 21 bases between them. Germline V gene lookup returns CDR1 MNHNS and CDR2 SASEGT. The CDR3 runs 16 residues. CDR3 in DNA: TGTGCCAGCAGTTTCCTAGAGATGGCAGGATTGTCACCCCTCCACTTT. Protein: CASSFLEMAGLSPLHF.

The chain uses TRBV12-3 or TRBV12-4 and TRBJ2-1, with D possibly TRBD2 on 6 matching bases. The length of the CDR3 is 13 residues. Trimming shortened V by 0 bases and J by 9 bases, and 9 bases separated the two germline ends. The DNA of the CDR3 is TGTGCCAGCAGTTTAGCCCCGGGGGTTGAGCAGTTCTTC. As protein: CASSLAPGVEQFF.

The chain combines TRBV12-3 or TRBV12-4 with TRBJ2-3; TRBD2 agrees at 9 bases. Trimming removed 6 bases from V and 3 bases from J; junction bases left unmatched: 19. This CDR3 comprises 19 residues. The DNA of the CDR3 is TGTGCCAGCAGACCCGGACTAGCGCCACTCTCAAAGGGGACAGATACGCAGTATTTT. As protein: CASRPGLAPLSKGTDTQYF.

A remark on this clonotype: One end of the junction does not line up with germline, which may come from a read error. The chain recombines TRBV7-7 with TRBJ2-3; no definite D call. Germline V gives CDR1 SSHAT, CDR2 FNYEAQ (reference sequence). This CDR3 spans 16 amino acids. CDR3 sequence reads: CASSIVKTNSHDTQYF. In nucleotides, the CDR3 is TGTGCTAGCAGCATCGTTAAGACCAATAGCCACGATACGCAGTATTTT.

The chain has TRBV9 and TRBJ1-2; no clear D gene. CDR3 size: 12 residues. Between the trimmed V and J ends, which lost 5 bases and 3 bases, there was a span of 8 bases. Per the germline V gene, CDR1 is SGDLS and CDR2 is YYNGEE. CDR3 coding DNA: TGTGCCAGCAGGACAAGAGACTATGGCTACACCTTC. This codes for CASRTRDYGYTF.

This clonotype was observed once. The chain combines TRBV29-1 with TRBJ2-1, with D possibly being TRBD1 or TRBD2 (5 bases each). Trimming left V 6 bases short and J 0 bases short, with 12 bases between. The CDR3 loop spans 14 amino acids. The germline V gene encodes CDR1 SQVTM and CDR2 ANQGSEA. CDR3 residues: CSVTGTSSYNEQFF. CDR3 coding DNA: TGCAGCGTAACAGGCACTAGCTCCTACAATGAGCAGTTCTTC.

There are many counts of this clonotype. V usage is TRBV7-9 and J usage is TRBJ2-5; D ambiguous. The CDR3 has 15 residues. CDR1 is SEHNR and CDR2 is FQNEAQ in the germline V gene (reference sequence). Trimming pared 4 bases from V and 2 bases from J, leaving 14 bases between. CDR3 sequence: CASSYPQDLQETQYF. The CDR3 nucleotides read TGTGCCAGCAGCTACCCCCAGGACCTACAAGAGACCCAGTACTTC.

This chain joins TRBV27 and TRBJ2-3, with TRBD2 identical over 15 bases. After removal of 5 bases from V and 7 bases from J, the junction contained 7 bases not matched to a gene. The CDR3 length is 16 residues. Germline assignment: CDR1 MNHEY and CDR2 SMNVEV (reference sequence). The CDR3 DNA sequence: TGTGCCAGCAGTCAAGGACTAGCGGGGGGGCAAAATACGCAGTATTTT. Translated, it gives CASSQGLAGGQNTQYF.

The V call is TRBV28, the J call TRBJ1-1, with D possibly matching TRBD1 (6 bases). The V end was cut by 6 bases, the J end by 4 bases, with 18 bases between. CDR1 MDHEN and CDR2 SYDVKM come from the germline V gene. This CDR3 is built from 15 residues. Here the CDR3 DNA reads TGTGCCAGCAGCGCTGGGACAATCCTGAGCACTGAAGCTTTCTTT. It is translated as CASSAGTILSTEAFF.

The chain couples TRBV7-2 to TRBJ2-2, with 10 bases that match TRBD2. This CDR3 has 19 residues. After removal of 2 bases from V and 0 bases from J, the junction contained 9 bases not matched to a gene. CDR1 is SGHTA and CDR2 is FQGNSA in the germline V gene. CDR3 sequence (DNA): TGTGCCAGCAGCTTACCTCTAGCGGGAGACTCCGCGAACACCGGGGAGCTGTTTTTT. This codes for CASSLPLAGDSANTGELFF.

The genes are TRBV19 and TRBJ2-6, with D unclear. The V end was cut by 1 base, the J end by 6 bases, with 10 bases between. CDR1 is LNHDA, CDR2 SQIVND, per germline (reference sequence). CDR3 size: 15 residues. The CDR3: CASSIGSGQANVLTF. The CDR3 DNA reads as TGTGCCAGTAGTATAGGGAGTGGTCAGGCCAACGTCCTGACTTTC.